The text below deals with one T cell receptor (beta chain). Produced via immunoSEQ multiplex PCR; TCRdb's table is partial and in-frame only. The sample yields tens of thousands of clones, more than 65% seen once. The entry originates in a study of blood T cell repertoires in COVID-19. The wider study: The United States, Italy and Spain supplied acute and convalescent COVID-19 samples.

Germline V gene lookup returns CDR1 SGHVS and CDR2 FNYEAQ. There are 16 residues in the CDR3. Trimming removed 1 base at V and 7 bases at J, with 16 bases between. Input material: peripheral blood. The clonotype was recovered from an elderly woman with active or convalescent COVID-19. The chain joins TRBV7-6 to TRBJ2-2; D is uncertain. The chain's CDR3 is CASSLEGDSEGGELFF. The CDR3, as DNA: TGTGCCAGCAGCTTAGAAGGAGACTCCGAAGGCGGGGAGCTGTTTTTT.